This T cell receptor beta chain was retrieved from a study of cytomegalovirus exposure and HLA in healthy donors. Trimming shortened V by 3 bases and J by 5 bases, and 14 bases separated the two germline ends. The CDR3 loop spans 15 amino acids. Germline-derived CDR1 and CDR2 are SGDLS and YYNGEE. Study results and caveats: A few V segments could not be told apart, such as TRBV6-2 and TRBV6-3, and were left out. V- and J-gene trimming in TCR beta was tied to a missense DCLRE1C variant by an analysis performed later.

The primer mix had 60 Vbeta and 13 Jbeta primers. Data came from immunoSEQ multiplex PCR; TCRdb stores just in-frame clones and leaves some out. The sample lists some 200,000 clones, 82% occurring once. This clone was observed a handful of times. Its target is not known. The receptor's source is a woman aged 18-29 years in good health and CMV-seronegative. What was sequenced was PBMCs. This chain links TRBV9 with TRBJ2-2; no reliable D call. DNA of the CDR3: TGTGCCAGCAGCGCCGAGTTGCAAAGAACCGGGGAGCTGTTTTTT. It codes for CASSAELQRTGELFF.